These T cell receptor beta chains were read from a single sample in a study of blood T cell repertoires in COVID-19. TCRdb's copy holds only in-frame clones and misses some; the assay was immunoSEQ multiplex PCR. The table has about 150,000 clones, 80% to 90% seen once. The sample taken for sequencing was peripheral blood. The receptors were sampled from a man between 18 and 35 years old with COVID-19, enrolled during active disease. Both conserved end residues are part of each CDR3. Each record gives: clone size, D gene, V gene, J gene, CDR3 protein, CDR3 DNA. D genes are given only for firm matches. Clone sizes are given selectively: once, few, many, or a class where the clone is expanded.

clone size: NA; D gene: TRBD1; V gene: TRBV19; J gene: TRBJ2-5; CDR3 protein: CASSPYRGFAETQYF; CDR3 DNA: TGTGCCAGTAGTCCCTACAGGGGGTTTGCGGAGACCCAGTACTTC
clone size: NA; D gene: TRBD2; V gene: TRBV28; J gene: TRBJ2-1; CDR3 protein: CASTLAGDDEQFF; CDR3 DNA: TGTGCCAGCACCTTAGCGGGAGACGATGAGCAGTTCTTC
clone size: NA; D gene: NA; V gene: TRBV7-8; J gene: TRBJ2-7; CDR3 protein: CASSLSDRDLEQYF; CDR3 DNA: TGTGCCAGCAGCCTATCAGACCGGGATTTAGAGCAGTACTTC
clone size: NA; D gene: NA; V gene: TRBV7-8; J gene: TRBJ2-6; CDR3 protein: CASSPQISGANVLTF; CDR3 DNA: TGTGCCAGCAGCCCCCAGATCTCTGGGGCCAACGTCCTGACTTTC
clone size: few; D gene: TRBD2; V gene: TRBV7-9; J gene: TRBJ2-1; CDR3 protein: CASAGTREQFF; CDR3 DNA: TGTGCCAGCGCCGGGACTAGGGAGCAGTTCTTC
clone size: NA; D gene: TRBD2; V gene: TRBV7-2; J gene: TRBJ2-3; CDR3 protein: CASSLGTSGKDTQYF; CDR3 DNA: TGTGCCAGCAGCTTAGGGACTAGCGGAAAAGATACGCAGTATTTT
clone size: NA; D gene: TRBD2; V gene: TRBV7-2; J gene: TRBJ2-7; CDR3 protein: CASSRIAGSYEQYF; CDR3 DNA: TGTGCCAGCAGTCGTATAGCGGGGTCGTACGAGCAGTACTTC
clone size: once; D gene: NA; V gene: TRBV4-3; J gene: TRBJ2-7; CDR3 protein: CASSRSTRGSYEQYF; CDR3 DNA: TGCGCCAGCAGCCGGTCTACTCGAGGCTCCTACGAGCAGTACTTC
clone size: once; D gene: NA; V gene: TRBV29-1; J gene: TRBJ2-1; CDR3 protein: CSSSEEGGSSSYNEQFF; CDR3 DNA: TGCAGCTCTTCAGAGGAGGGCGGATCCAGCTCCTACAATGAGCAGTTCTTC
clone size: NA; D gene: TRBD2; V gene: TRBV4-1; J gene: TRBJ2-1; CDR3 protein: CASRPTGTSRYNEQFF; CDR3 DNA: TGCGCCAGCAGACCTACCGGGACTAGCAGATACAATGAGCAGTTCTTC
clone size: NA; D gene: NA; V gene: TRBV19; J gene: TRBJ2-1; CDR3 protein: CASSIDLAPYNEQFF; CDR3 DNA: TGTGCCAGTAGTATAGATCTAGCCCCTTACAATGAGCAGTTCTTC
clone size: NA; D gene: NA; V gene: TRBV9; J gene: TRBJ2-5; CDR3 protein: CASSVSYGSPQETQYF; CDR3 DNA: TGTGCCAGCAGCGTATCGTACGGGAGTCCGCAAGAGACCCAGTACTTC
clone size: NA; D gene: NA; V gene: TRBV5-1; J gene: TRBJ1-5; CDR3 protein: CASSLGQNQPQHF; CDR3 DNA: TGCGCCAGCAGCTTGGGACAGAATCAGCCCCAGCATTTT
clone size: NA; D gene: NA; V gene: TRBV6-2/TRBV6-3; J gene: TRBJ2-7; CDR3 protein: CASSLTSSYEQYF; CDR3 DNA: TGTGCCAGCAGCTTGACTAGCTCCTACGAGCAGTACTTC
clone size: NA; D gene: NA; V gene: TRBV5-6; J gene: TRBJ1-6; CDR3 protein: CASSIRGSPLHF; CDR3 DNA: TGTGCCAGCAGCATACGAGGGTCACCCCTCCACTTT
clone size: once; D gene: NA; V gene: TRBV5-4; J gene: TRBJ1-1; CDR3 protein: CASSSLGMNTEAFF; CDR3 DNA: TGTGCCAGCAGCTCTCTAGGAATGAACACTGAAGCTTTCTTT
clone size: NA; D gene: TRBD2; V gene: TRBV28; J gene: TRBJ2-5; CDR3 protein: CASSLTDWREARTQYF; CDR3 DNA: TGTGCCAGCAGTTTAACGGACTGGCGGGAGGCTCGGACCCAGTACTTC
clone size: NA; D gene: NA; V gene: TRBV5-4; J gene: TRBJ2-3; CDR3 protein: CASSPTLGRGTQYF; CDR3 DNA: TGTGCCAGCAGCCCCACCCTTGGCCGAGGTACGCAGTATTTT
clone size: NA; D gene: TRBD2; V gene: TRBV19; J gene: TRBJ2-1; CDR3 protein: CASIGTSGRNEQFF; CDR3 DNA: TGTGCCAGTATTGGGACTAGCGGGAGAAATGAGCAGTTCTTC
clone size: NA; D gene: NA; V gene: TRBV18; J gene: TRBJ2-1; CDR3 protein: CASSPRSRRDNEQFF; CDR3 DNA: TGTGCCAGCTCACCACGCAGTCGGAGGGATAATGAGCAGTTCTTC
clone size: once; D gene: NA; V gene: TRBV4-3; J gene: TRBJ1-1; CDR3 protein: CASSQGASNTEAFF; CDR3 DNA: TGCGCCAGCAGCCAAGGGGCGTCGAACACTGAAGCTTTCTTT
clone size: NA; D gene: TRBD1; V gene: TRBV19; J gene: TRBJ1-5; CDR3 protein: CASSTRDRDNQPQHF; CDR3 DNA: TGTGCCAGTAGTACCCGGGACAGGGACAATCAGCCCCAGCATTTT
clone size: NA; D gene: NA; V gene: TRBV7-9; J gene: TRBJ1-6; CDR3 protein: CASSLDSPRNSPLHF; CDR3 DNA: TGTGCCAGCAGCTTAGACAGTCCCAGGAATTCACCCCTCCACTTT
clone size: few; D gene: NA; V gene: TRBV7-6; J gene: TRBJ2-5; CDR3 protein: CASSLPGETQYF; CDR3 DNA: TGTGCCAGCAGCTTACCAGGGGAGACCCAGTACTTC
clone size: NA; D gene: TRBD2; V gene: TRBV30; J gene: TRBJ2-2; CDR3 protein: CAWSVPLGRAGELFF; CDR3 DNA: TGTGCCTGGAGTGTACCCCTTGGGAGGGCCGGGGAGCTGTTTTTT
clone size: NA; D gene: NA; V gene: TRBV5-4; J gene: TRBJ2-7; CDR3 protein: CASSLDRADEQYF; CDR3 DNA: TGTGCCAGCAGCTTGGACAGGGCGGATGAGCAGTACTTC
clone size: once; D gene: NA; V gene: TRBV5-8; J gene: TRBJ2-6; CDR3 protein: CASSLGGSLSSGANVLTF; CDR3 DNA: TGTGCCAGCAGCTTGGGAGGATCCCTAAGCTCTGGGGCCAACGTCCTGACTTTC
clone size: few; D gene: NA; V gene: TRBV28; J gene: TRBJ2-2; CDR3 protein: CASSFSSGNTGELFF; CDR3 DNA: TGTGCCAGCAGTTTCTCGTCAGGGAACACCGGGGAGCTGTTTTTT
clone size: NA; D gene: TRBD1; V gene: TRBV7-9; J gene: TRBJ1-4; CDR3 protein: CASSPLDRAFEKLFF; CDR3 DNA: TGTGCCAGCAGCCCTCTGGACAGGGCTTTCGAAAAACTGTTTTTT
clone size: NA; D gene: NA; V gene: TRBV27; J gene: TRBJ1-2; CDR3 protein: CASSPGDYYGYTF; CDR3 DNA: TGTGCCAGCAGCCCAGGGGATTACTATGGCTACACCTTC
clone size: NA; D gene: NA; V gene: TRBV27; J gene: TRBJ1-2; CDR3 protein: CASSPLPHTSNYGYTF; CDR3 DNA: TGTGCCAGCAGTCCCTTACCTCACACCTCTAACTATGGCTACACCTTC
clone size: NA; D gene: NA; V gene: TRBV4-3; J gene: TRBJ1-1; CDR3 protein: CASSQDRVTGGNTEAFF; CDR3 DNA: TGCGCCAGCAGCCAAGATAGGGTAACGGGGGGGAACACTGAAGCTTTCTTT
clone size: NA; D gene: TRBD2; V gene: TRBV13; J gene: TRBJ2-2; CDR3 protein: CASSLHGLAGVGTGELFF; CDR3 DNA: TGTGCCAGCAGCTTACATGGACTAGCGGGAGTAGGAACCGGGGAGCTGTTTTTT
clone size: NA; D gene: TRBD2; V gene: TRBV27; J gene: TRBJ2-7; CDR3 protein: CASSYGGTYEQYF; CDR3 DNA: TGTGCCAGCAGTTACGGGGGGACCTACGAGCAGTACTTC
clone size: NA; D gene: TRBD2; V gene: TRBV9; J gene: TRBJ2-7; CDR3 protein: CASSGTSGTYEQYF; CDR3 DNA: TGTGCCAGCAGCGGGACTAGCGGTACCTACGAGCAGTACTTC
clone size: NA; D gene: NA; V gene: TRBV5-6; J gene: TRBJ1-6; CDR3 protein: CASSLSMPVSPLHF; CDR3 DNA: TGTGCCAGCAGCTTATCCATGCCGGTTTCACCCCTCCACTTT
clone size: NA; D gene: TRBD2; V gene: TRBV28; J gene: TRBJ2-3; CDR3 protein: CASSLVAGGTDTQYF; CDR3 DNA: TGTGCCAGCAGTTTAGTAGCGGGGGGCACAGATACGCAGTATTTT
clone size: few; D gene: NA; V gene: TRBV11-2; J gene: TRBJ1-4; CDR3 protein: CASSRFVSTAQGEKLFF; CDR3 DNA: TGTGCCAGCAGCAGATTCGTGTCGACAGCACAGGGAGAAAAACTGTTTTTT
clone size: NA; D gene: TRBD2; V gene: TRBV6-4; J gene: TRBJ2-1; CDR3 protein: CASSEGTSGRLDEQFF; CDR3 DNA: TGTGCCAGCAGTGAGGGGACTAGCGGGAGACTCGATGAGCAGTTCTTC
clone size: NA; D gene: TRBD2; V gene: TRBV7-2; J gene: TRBJ2-1; CDR3 protein: CASSETSGRFRNEQFF; CDR3 DNA: TGTGCCAGCAGCGAGACTAGCGGGAGGTTTAGAAATGAGCAGTTCTTC
clone size: NA; D gene: NA; V gene: TRBV7-9; J gene: TRBJ2-2; CDR3 protein: CASSRYRGQHSNTGELFF; CDR3 DNA: TGTGCCAGCAGCAGATATCGAGGACAGCATTCGAACACCGGGGAGCTGTTTTTT
clone size: NA; D gene: TRBD2; V gene: TRBV10-2; J gene: TRBJ2-1; CDR3 protein: CASSERGLAGERTNNEQFF; CDR3 DNA: TGCGCCAGCAGTGAGAGGGGACTAGCGGGAGAGAGGACGAACAATGAGCAGTTCTTC
clone size: few; D gene: TRBD1; V gene: TRBV28; J gene: TRBJ1-1; CDR3 protein: CASSLPGQEEAFF; CDR3 DNA: TGTGCCAGCAGTTTACCCGGACAGGAAGAAGCTTTCTTT
clone size: NA; D gene: TRBD2; V gene: TRBV6-1; J gene: TRBJ2-3; CDR3 protein: CASSVVGVPASGEGDTQYF; CDR3 DNA: TGTGCCAGCAGTGTCGTAGGTGTTCCGGCTAGCGGAGAGGGAGATACGCAGTATTTT
clone size: NA; D gene: NA; V gene: TRBV15; J gene: TRBJ2-2; CDR3 protein: CATSAGPAGYTGELFF; CDR3 DNA: TGTGCCACCAGCGCGGGGCCCGCCGGGTACACCGGGGAGCTGTTTTTT
clone size: NA; D gene: NA; V gene: TRBV6-2/TRBV6-3; J gene: TRBJ2-1; CDR3 protein: CASSLLAYNEQFF; CDR3 DNA: TGTGCCAGCAGTCTCTTGGCTTACAATGAGCAGTTCTTC
clone size: NA; D gene: NA; V gene: TRBV27; J gene: TRBJ2-1; CDR3 protein: CASSGDYNEQFF; CDR3 DNA: TGTGCCAGCAGTGGAGACTACAATGAGCAGTTCTTC
clone size: NA; D gene: TRBD2; V gene: TRBV6-2/TRBV6-3; J gene: TRBJ2-7; CDR3 protein: CASSYGVVAGPYEQYF; CDR3 DNA: TGTGCCAGCAGTTACGGTGTGGTAGCGGGGCCCTACGAGCAGTACTTC
clone size: NA; D gene: NA; V gene: TRBV5-1; J gene: TRBJ2-2; CDR3 protein: CASSSQGAGELFF; CDR3 DNA: TGCGCCAGCAGTTCCCAGGGTGCCGGGGAGCTGTTTTTT
clone size: NA; D gene: TRBD1; V gene: TRBV6-5; J gene: TRBJ1-2; CDR3 protein: CASTRQGRNYGYTF; CDR3 DNA: TGTGCCAGCACAAGACAGGGGAGGAATTATGGCTACACCTTC
clone size: NA; D gene: NA; V gene: TRBV7-9; J gene: TRBJ2-1; CDR3 protein: CASSLGQGYNEQFF; CDR3 DNA: TGTGCCAGCAGCTTAGGTCAGGGCTACAATGAGCAGTTCTTC
clone size: NA; D gene: TRBD2; V gene: TRBV29-1; J gene: TRBJ2-3; CDR3 protein: CSGDLAEYTDTQYF; CDR3 DNA: TGCAGCGGGGATCTAGCGGAGTACACAGATACGCAGTATTTT
clone size: NA; D gene: NA; V gene: TRBV6-5; J gene: TRBJ1-4; CDR3 protein: CASSSKGQMLVGKLFF; CDR3 DNA: TGTGCCAGCAGTTCGAAAGGACAGATGCTCGTTGGAAAACTGTTTTTT